Sequencing of this T cell receptor beta chain was carried out in a study of T cell responses to AZD1222 COVID-19 vaccine listed by TCRdb under 2021. About the full investigation: AZD1222 recipients with second doses at about 4 weeks or about 12 weeks were pooled, because spike-specific TCR depth and breadth did not differ between schedules. Trial participants were enrolled by age into 18-55, 56-69 and 70-plus year subgroups, with around 140, 26 and 57 TCR-sequenced participants respectively. A total of more than 230 trial participants underwent TCR sequencing, of whom about 200 received two doses of AZD1222 and some 26 received two doses of the MenACWY control vaccine. Broad study findings and their caveats: Because no samples from the day 14 peak response were available, repertoires could be characterized only after the peak T cell response. In the small 56-69-year group, the increase in depth fell short of significance, most likely because of low power. After two AZD1222 doses, spike-specific TCR breadth and depth were significantly higher than at day 0 and than in MenACWY recipients. The vaccine-associated CD4 TCRs covered the entire spike protein, and the dominant responses fell in regions 160-218 and 743-854. Conclusions about previously exposed vaccinees were limited because only a handful of AZD1222 recipients were SARS-CoV-2 seropositive at baseline. Participants were mostly white British, with more females than males. The authors suggested clonal diversity may have been underestimated. Epitopes outside the regions mutated in the B.1.351 and B.1.1.7 variants were reportedly recognized by nearly half of the unique spike-specific TCRs.

Concerning this clone itself: The antigen it binds to is not known. No per-base quality is available; no much larger clone lies one base away.

At the junction V is shortened by 0 bases and J by 7 bases, with 13 bases in between. CDR1 LGHNA and CDR2 YSLEER are derived from the germline V gene. Inclusive of the bounding cysteine and phenylalanine, the CDR3 is 15 residues long. Of the read, only the CDR3 DNA is kept; its 45 bases are in frame from base 1. What this sample's time point label stands for: baseline before first vaccination. Vaccinee samples were obtained from the UK trials COV001 and COV002, which included a single-blind randomized controlled phase 2/3 trial of AZD1222 (ChAdOx1 nCoV-19) in healthy adults. For TCRbeta chain sequencing, PBMC samples were collected from trial participants at day 0 and at day 28 after the second dose. The CDR3 regions of human TCRbeta chains were analyzed by immunosequencing. Processing in the source paper ran as follows. TCRs in the repertoires were matched against a reference library of SARS-CoV-2-specific TCRs that had been generated with the MIRA antigen-specificity platform. Breadth was defined as the fraction of unique TCRs that were SARS-CoV-2-associated, and depth was defined as the fraction of total T cells that were SARS-CoV-2-associated. Using the MIRA data, every spike-specific TCR was mapped to the spike region that the TCR reacted to and assigned to either a CD4 or a CD8 class. Log10-transformed breadth and depth values were compared by one-way ANOVA with Sidak's multiple comparisons tests. Here the immuneACCESS table is served through TCRdb, limited to in-frame sequences with V and J called. Missing clones are a known gap in these copies; in checked studies unresolved V genes cover under half, and the rest lacks a known reason. That table is the source of V, J and clone size, and D and trimming were worked out from the DNA. Present in this sample are 130,000 to 150,000 clones, roughly 94% of which were seen just once. 1.5% to 2% of the sample is in the top ten clones.

This receptor was obtained from an adult in good health. The sequencing used peripheral blood, collected on day 0 of AZD1222 vaccination. The chain employs TRBV4-3 and TRBJ1-5, with the D gene call left open. CDR3 loop: CASSQDAGVKQPQHF. The DNA reads TGCGCCAGCAGCCAAGATGCCGGGGTAAAACAGCCCCAGCATTTT.